Following are 7 T cell receptor beta chains from one sample sequenced in a study of blood T cell repertoires in COVID-19. The protocol was immunoSEQ multiplex PCR, while the TCRdb copy is restricted to in-frame clones and leaves out a portion. The sample yields around 91,000 clones, 79% seen once. The material sequenced was peripheral blood. The receptors here all came from a woman of 80 years or more with active or convalescent COVID-19.

This rearrangement joins TRBV15 to TRBJ2-1, with 13 bases aligning to TRBD2. Unmatched junction bases numbered 11, after V lost 8 bases and J lost 7 bases. CDR3 length: 16 residues. Germline V gene sequence: CDR1 LNHNV, CDR2 YYDKDF (reference sequence). The CDR3 DNA reads TGTGCCACCCGGGGACTAGCGGGAAAAGGGCGGAATGAGCAGTTCTTC. This gives the protein CATRGLAGKGRNEQFF.

The chain employs TRBV5-1 and TRBJ2-7; possible D gene TRBD2, 5 bases. Trimming cost V 7 bases and J 0 bases, with 14 bases left between them. Germline CDR1 is SGHRS and CDR2 is YFSETQ. This CDR3 has 14 amino acids. The CDR3 DNA follows: TGCGCCAGCCGACTTAGCGTTAGCTCCTACGAGCAGTACTTC. Translation: CASRLSVSSYEQYF.

This clone was seen a few times. The gene calls are TRBV9 and TRBJ2-7; TRBD2 matches 8 bases. The V gene's germline CDR1 is SGDLS and CDR2 YYNGEE. The CDR3 runs to 14 residues. The V gene end was trimmed by 5 bases and the J gene end by 7 bases; junction bases not matched to a gene: 11. The DNA of the CDR3 is TGTGCCAGCAGTCGGAGCGGGAGAGCGGTGGAGCAGTACTTC. This sequence encodes CASSRSGRAVEQYF.

This sequence joins TRBV23-1 and TRBJ2-2; 9 bases match TRBD2. TRBV23-1 is marked as an open reading frame, function uncertain. The CDR3 sequence is 16 residues long. After removal of 6 bases from V and 4 bases from J, the junction contained 9 bases not matched to a gene. The CDR3 sequence: CASSRLAGWATGELFF. The CDR3 nucleotides are TGCGCCAGCAGCCGTCTAGCGGGATGGGCCACCGGGGAGCTGTTTTTT.

This sequence joins TRBV6-5 and TRBJ1-1, with D possibly being TRBD1 (6 bases). The CDR3 covers 14 residues. Deletions cut 6 bases from V and 0 bases from J, with 11 bases between. Germline-derived CDR1 and CDR2 are MNHEY and SVGAGI. The CDR3 sequence: CASSFQGLNTEAFF. CDR3 nucleotide sequence: TGTGCCAGCAGCTTTCAGGGGTTGAACACTGAAGCTTTCTTT.

A remark on this clone: Compared with germline, one end of the junction differs, possibly owing to a read error. The CDR3 loop is CASSPLNLGETQYF. The DNA for the CDR3 is TGTGCCAGCAGCCCCCTCAACCTCGGGGAGACCCAGTACTTC. The J gene is TRBJ2-5, the V gene TRBV5-1; D is unclear. CDR1 and CDR2 (germline): SGHRS, YFSETQ. The CDR3 has 14 amino acids.

This clone has just one count. In DNA, the CDR3 is TGTGCCAGCAGCGTAGCCGGGGGAGGCTTCTCTGGAAACACCATATATTTT. This encodes CASSVAGGGFSGNTIYF. The chain carries TRBV9 and TRBJ1-3, with a tentative D call TRBD1 (5 bases). Trimming cost V 0 bases and J 0 bases, with 13 bases left between them. Per the germline V gene, CDR1 is SGDLS and CDR2 is YYNGEE. The CDR3 covers 17 residues.